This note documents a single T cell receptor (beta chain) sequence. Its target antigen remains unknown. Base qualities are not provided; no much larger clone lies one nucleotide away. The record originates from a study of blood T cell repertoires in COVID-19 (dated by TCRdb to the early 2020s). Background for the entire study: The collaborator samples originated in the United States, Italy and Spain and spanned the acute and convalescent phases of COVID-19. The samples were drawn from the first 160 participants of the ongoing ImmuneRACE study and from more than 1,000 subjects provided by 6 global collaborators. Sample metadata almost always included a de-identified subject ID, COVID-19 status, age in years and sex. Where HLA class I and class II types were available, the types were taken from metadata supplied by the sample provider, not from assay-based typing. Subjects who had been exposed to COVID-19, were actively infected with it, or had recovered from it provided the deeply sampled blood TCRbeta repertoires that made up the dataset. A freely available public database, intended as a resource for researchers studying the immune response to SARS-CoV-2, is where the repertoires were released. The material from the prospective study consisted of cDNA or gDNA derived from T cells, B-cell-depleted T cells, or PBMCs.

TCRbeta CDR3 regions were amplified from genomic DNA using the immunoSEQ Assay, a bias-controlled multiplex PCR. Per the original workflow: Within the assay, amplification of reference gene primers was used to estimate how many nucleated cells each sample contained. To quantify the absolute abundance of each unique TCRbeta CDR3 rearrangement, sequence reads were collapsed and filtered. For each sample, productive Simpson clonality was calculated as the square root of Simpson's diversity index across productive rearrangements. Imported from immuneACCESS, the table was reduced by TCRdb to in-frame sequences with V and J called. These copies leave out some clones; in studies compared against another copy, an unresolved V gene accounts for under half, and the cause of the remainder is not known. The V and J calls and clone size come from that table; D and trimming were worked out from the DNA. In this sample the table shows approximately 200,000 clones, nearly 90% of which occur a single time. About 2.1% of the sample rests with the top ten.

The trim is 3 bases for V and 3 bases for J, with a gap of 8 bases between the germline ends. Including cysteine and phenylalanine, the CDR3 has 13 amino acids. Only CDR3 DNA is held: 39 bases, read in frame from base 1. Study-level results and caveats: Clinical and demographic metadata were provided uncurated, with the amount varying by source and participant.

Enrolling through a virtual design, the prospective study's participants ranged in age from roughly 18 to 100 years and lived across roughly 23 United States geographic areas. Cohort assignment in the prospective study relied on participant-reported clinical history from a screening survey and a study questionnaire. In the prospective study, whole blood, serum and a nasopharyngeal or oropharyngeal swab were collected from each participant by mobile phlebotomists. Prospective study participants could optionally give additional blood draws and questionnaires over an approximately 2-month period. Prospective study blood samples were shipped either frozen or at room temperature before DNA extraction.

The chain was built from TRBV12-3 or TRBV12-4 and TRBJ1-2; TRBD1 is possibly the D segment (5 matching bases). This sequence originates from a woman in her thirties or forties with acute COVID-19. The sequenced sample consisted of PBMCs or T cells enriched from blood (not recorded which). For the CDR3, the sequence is CASSLKGDYGYTF. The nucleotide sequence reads TGTGCCAGCAGTTTGAAAGGGGACTATGGCTACACCTTC.